The source of this T cell receptor beta chain is a study of blood T cell repertoires in COVID-19 (TCRdb year 2020). Study-wide context: Samples from collaborators originated in the United States, Italy and Spain and spanned both the acute and convalescent phases of COVID-19. Deeply sampled blood TCRbeta repertoires from subjects exposed to, actively infected with, or recovered from COVID-19 were included in the dataset. Samples were obtained from the ongoing ImmuneRACE study (first 160 participants) and from over 1,000 subjects provided by 6 global collaborators. The material from the prospective study consisted of cDNA or gDNA derived from T cells, B-cell-depleted T cells, or PBMCs. A freely available public database, intended as a resource for researchers studying the immune response to SARS-CoV-2, is where the repertoires were released. Nearly every sample came with metadata listing a de-identified subject ID, COVID-19 status, age in years and sex. Where HLA class I and class II types were available, the types were taken from metadata supplied by the sample provider, not from assay-based typing. Findings and caveats that apply to the study as a whole: Clinical and demographic metadata were provided uncurated, with the amount varying by source and participant.

TCRbeta CDR3 regions were amplified from genomic DNA by means of the immunoSEQ Assay, a bias-controlled multiplex PCR. The paper's data handling went like this. The number of nucleated cells in each sample was estimated from the amplification of reference gene primers within the assay. To quantify the absolute abundance of each unique TCRbeta CDR3 rearrangement, sequence reads were collapsed and filtered. Productive Simpson clonality was computed per sample as the square root of Simpson's diversity index over productive rearrangements. TCRdb took this table from immuneACCESS and kept in-frame rearrangements with V and J called. Such tables lack part of the clones; where checked against another copy, unresolved V genes explain under half of the gap, and the rest is unexplained. The D gene and trimming were derived from the DNA, and the V and J assignments and clone size from that table. Across this sample there are about 170,000 clones, with about four fifths seen only once. The ten biggest clones cover 2.5% to 3% of the sample.

V loses 4 bases of germline sequence and J loses 3 bases, and the interval between the two ends is 5 bases. The CDR3, from cysteine to phenylalanine, totals 11 residues. Only CDR3 DNA remains: 33 bases, in frame from the first base. CDR1 and CDR2, per the germline V gene, are SGHRS and YFSETQ. As regards this clone: Its antigen specificity is not known. One base away there is no much larger clone; base qualities are not given.

One collaborating source in Seattle enrolled patients while the patients were actively infected and followed the patients over time throughout the course of disease. The collaborating institutions used their own protocols to collect whole blood in K2EDTA tubes. For TCRbeta analysis, collaborators shipped samples in one of three forms: frozen whole blood, isolated PBMCs, or DNA extracted from either of those sample types. The clonotype was recovered from a woman of 80 years or more with COVID-19, enrolled during active disease. Sample: peripheral blood. The V and J genes are TRBV5-1 and TRBJ2-7; too little of a D gene remains to name it. The DNA reads as follows: TGCGCCAGCAGCCAGAACTACGAGCAGTACTTC. This sequence encodes CASSQNYEQYF.